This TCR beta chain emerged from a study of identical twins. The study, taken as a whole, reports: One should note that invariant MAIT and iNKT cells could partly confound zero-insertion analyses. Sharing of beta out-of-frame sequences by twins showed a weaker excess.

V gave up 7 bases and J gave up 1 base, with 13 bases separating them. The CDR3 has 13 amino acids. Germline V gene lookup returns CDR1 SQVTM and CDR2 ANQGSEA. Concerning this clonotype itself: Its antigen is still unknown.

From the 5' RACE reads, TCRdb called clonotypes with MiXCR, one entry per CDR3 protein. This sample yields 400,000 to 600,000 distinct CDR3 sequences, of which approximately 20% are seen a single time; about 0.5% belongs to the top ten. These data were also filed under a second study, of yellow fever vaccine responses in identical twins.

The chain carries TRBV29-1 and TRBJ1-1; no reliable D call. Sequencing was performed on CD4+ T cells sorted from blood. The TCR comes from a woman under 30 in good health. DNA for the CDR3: TGCAGCGCCGGATACGGTGGGAACACTGAAGCTTTCTTT. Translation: CSAGYGGNTEAFF.